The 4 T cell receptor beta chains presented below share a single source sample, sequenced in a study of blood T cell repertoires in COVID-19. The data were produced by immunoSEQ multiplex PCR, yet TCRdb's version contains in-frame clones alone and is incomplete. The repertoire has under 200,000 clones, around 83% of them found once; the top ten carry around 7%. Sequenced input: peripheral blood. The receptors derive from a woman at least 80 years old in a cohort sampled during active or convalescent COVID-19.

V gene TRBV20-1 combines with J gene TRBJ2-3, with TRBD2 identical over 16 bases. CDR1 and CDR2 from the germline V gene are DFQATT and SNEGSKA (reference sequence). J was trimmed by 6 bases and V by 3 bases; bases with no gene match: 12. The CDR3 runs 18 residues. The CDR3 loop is CSASSLGLAGGPWDTQYF. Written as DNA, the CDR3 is TGCAGTGCTAGTTCTCTGGGACTAGCGGGAGGGCCATGGGATACGCAGTATTTT.

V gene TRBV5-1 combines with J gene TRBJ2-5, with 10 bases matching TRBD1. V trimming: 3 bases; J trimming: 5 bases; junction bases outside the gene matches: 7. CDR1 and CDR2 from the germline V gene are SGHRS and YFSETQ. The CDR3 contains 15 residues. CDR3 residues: CASSWGQGPRETQYF. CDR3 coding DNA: TGCGCCAGCAGCTGGGGACAGGGGCCTAGGGAGACCCAGTACTTC.

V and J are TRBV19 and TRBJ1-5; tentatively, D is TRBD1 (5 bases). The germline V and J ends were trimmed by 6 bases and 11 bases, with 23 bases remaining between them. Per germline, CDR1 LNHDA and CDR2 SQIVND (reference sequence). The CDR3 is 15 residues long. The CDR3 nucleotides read TGTGCCAGTAGGAAGAGGGTGGGGCAGCGGGAGGCCCAGCATTTT. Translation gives CASRKRVGQREAQHF.

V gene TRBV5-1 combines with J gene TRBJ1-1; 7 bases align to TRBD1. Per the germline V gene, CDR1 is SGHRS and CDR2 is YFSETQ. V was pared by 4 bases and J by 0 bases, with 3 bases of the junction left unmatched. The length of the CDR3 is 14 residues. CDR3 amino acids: CASSPGTVNTEAFF. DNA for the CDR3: TGCGCCAGCAGCCCCGGGACAGTGAACACTGAAGCTTTCTTT.